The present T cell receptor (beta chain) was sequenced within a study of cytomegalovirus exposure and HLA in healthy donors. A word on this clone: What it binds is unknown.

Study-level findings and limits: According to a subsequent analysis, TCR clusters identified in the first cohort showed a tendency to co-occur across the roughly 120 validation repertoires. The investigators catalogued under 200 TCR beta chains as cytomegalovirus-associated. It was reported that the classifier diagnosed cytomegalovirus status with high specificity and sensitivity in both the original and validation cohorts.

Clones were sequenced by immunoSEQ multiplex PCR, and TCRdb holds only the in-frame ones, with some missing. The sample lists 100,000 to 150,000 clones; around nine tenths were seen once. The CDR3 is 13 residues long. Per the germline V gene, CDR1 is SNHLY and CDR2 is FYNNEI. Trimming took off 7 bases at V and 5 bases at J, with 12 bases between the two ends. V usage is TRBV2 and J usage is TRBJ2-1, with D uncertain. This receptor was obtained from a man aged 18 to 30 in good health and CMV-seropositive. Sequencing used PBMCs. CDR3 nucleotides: TGTGCCAGCAAGCTGCAAGCCCACAATGAGCAGTTCTTC. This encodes CASKLQAHNEQFF. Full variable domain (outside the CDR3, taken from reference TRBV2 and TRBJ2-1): EPEVTQTPSHQVTQMGQEVILRCVPISNHLYFYWYRQILGQKVEFLVSFYNNEISEKSEIFDDQFSVERPDGSNFTLKIRSTKLEDSAMYFCASKLQAHNEQFFGPGTRLTVL.